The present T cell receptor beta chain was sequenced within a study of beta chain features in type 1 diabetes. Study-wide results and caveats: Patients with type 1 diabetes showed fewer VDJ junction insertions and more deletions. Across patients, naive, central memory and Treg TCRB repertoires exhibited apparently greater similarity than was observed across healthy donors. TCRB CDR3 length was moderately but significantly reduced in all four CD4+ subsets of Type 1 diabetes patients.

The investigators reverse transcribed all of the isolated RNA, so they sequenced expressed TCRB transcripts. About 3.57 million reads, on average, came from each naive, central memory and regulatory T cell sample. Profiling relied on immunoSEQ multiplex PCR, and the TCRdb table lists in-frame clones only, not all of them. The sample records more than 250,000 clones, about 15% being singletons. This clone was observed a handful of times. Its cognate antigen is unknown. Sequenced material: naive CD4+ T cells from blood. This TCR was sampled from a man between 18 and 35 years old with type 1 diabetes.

The CDR3: CASSRTGISGYTF. As DNA, the CDR3 is TGTGCCAGCAGTCGAACAGGGATTAGCGGCTACACCTTC. The chain uses TRBV7-2 and TRBJ1-2, with D possibly being TRBD1 (6 bases). The germline V gene encodes CDR1 SGHTA and CDR2 FQGNSA. The CDR3 is 13 amino acids. Trimming took off 6 bases at V and 8 bases at J, with 16 bases between the two ends.